This entry concerns a single T cell receptor (beta chain). Original methodology: Reference gene primer amplification in the assay estimated nucleated cell counts. Repertoires were generated with immunoSEQ multiplex PCR, while TCRdb's copy carries only in-frame clones and drops some. That table furnishes V, J and clone size, whereas the DNA furnished D and trimming. This sample yields around 30,000 clones, of which 85% to 95% are seen a single time; about 0.99% belongs to the top ten. This record comes from a study of blood T cell repertoires in COVID-19. Turning to the study itself: COVID-19 samples from acute and convalescent phases originated in the United States, Italy and Spain. T cells, B-cell-depleted T cells, or PBMCs provided the cDNA or gDNA that served as material.

The CDR3 length is 14 residues. In germline, CDR1 is GTSNPN, CDR2 SVGIG (reference sequence). Trimming took off 4 bases at V and 0 bases at J, with 10 bases between the two ends. The sample comprised peripheral blood. This receptor was taken from a male donor with active COVID-19. The chain employs TRBV30 and TRBJ1-5; D not resolved. In nucleotides, the CDR3 is TGTGCCTGGAATGCAGTCGATAGCAATCAGCCCCAGCATTTT. Protein product: CAWNAVDSNQPQHF.